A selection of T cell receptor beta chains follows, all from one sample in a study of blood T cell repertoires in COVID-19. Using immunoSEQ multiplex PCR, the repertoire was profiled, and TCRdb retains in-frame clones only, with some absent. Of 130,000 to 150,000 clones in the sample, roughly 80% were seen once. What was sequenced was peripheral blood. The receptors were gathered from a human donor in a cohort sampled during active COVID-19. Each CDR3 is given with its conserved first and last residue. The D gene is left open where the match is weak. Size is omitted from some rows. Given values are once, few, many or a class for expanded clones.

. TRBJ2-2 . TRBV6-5 CASSYSHGTGELFF TGTGCCAGCAGTTACTCGCACGGCACCGGGGAGCTGTTTTTT
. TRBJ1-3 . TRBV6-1 CASSYSGNTIYF TGTGCCAGCAGTTACTCTGGAAACACCATATATTTT
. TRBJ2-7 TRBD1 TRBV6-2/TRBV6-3 CASSPSTGGGYGSSYEQYF TGTGCCAGCAGCCCTTCAACAGGGGGCGGGTATGGGAGCTCCTACGAGCAGTACTTC
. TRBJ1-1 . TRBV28 CASLRENTEAFF TGTGCCAGTCTCCGGGAGAACACTGAAGCTTTCTTT
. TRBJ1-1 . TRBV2 CASSETAGSATEAFF TGTGCCAGCAGTGAAACGGCAGGGTCTGCCACTGAAGCTTTCTTT
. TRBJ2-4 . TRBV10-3 CAISEVGVRTAKNIQYF TGTGCCATCAGTGAAGTCGGGGTGAGAACGGCCAAAAACATTCAGTACTTC
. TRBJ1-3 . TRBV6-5 CASTPSGVGNTIYF TGTGCCAGCACCCCATCAGGGGTCGGAAACACCATATATTTT
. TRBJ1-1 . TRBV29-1 CSVAGAAEAFF TGCAGCGTGGCGGGGGCCGCTGAAGCTTTCTTT
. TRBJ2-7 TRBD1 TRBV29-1 CSVRQGAYEQYF TGCAGCGTCCGACAGGGGGCTTACGAGCAGTACTTC
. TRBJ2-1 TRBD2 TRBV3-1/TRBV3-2 CASSQDRSGGPREQFF TGTGCCAGCAGCCAAGATAGGTCGGGGGGGCCCCGAGAGCAGTTCTTC
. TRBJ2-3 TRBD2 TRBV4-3 CASSLGPGLPSTDTQYF TGCGCCAGCAGCCTGGGACCGGGACTACCTAGCACAGATACGCAGTATTTT
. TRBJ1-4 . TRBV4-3 CASSQEFGGLNEKLFF TGCGCCAGCAGCCAAGAGTTCGGGGGGCTTAACGAAAAACTGTTTTTT
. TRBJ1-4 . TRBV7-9 CASSSTGSSTNEKLFF TGTGCCAGCAGCTCGACAGGATCCTCAACTAATGAAAAACTGTTTTTT
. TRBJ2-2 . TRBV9 CASSVEGSTGELFF TGTGCCAGCAGCGTAGAGGGGTCCACCGGGGAGCTGTTTTTT
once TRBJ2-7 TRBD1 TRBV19 CASSPRDRPYEQYF TGTGCCAGTAGCCCTCGGGACAGACCCTACGAGCAGTACTTC
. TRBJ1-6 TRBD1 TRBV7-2 CASSSTFDRVSPLHF TGTGCCAGCAGCTCTACTTTTGACAGGGTTTCACCCCTCCACTTT
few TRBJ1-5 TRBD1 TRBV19 CASSEDRGYSNQPQHF TGTGCCAGTAGTGAAGACAGGGGCTATAGCAATCAGCCCCAGCATTTT
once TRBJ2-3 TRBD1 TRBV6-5 CASSSNRGIDTQYF TGTGCCAGCAGTTCCAACAGGGGGATAGATACGCAGTATTTT
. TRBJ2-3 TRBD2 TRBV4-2 CASSQNPGLADTDTQYF TGTGCCAGCAGCCAAAACCCAGGACTAGCGGACACAGATACGCAGTATTTT
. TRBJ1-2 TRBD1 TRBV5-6 CASSLGQGAGYTF TGTGCCAGCAGCTTGGGACAGGGGGCAGGCTACACCTTC
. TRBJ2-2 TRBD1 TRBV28 CASSFRTGAPNTGELFF TGTGCCAGCAGTTTCAGGACAGGTGCCCCGAACACCGGGGAGCTGTTTTTT
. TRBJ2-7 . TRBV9 CASITRQGSREQYF TGTGCCAGCATTACACGGCAGGGGTCGCGGGAGCAGTACTTC
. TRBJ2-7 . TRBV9 CASSVRPGAYEQYF TGTGCCAGCAGCGTTCGCCCGGGGGCCTACGAGCAGTACTTC
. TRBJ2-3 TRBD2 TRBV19 CASSILAGGASTDTQYF TGTGCCAGTAGTATTCTAGCGGGGGGAGCTAGCACAGATACGCAGTATTTT
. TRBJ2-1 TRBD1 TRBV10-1 CASSPGQGAKNEQFF TGCGCCAGCAGCCCCGGACAGGGGGCGAAAAATGAGCAGTTCTTC
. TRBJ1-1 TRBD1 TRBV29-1 CSARGTEAFF TGCAGCGCCAGGGGGACTGAAGCTTTCTTT
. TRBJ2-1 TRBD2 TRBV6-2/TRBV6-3 CASSYERGGRWEQFF TGTGCCAGCAGTTACGAGCGGGGGGGCCGGTGGGAGCAGTTCTTC
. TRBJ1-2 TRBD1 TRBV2 CASRTGTGYGYTF TGTGCCAGCAGAACCGGGACAGGCTATGGCTACACCTTC
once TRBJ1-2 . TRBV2 CASSENSGPGGGYTF TGTGCCAGCAGTGAAAACTCAGGCCCCGGAGGTGGCTACACCTTC
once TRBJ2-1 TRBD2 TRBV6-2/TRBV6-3 CASSFHPQERGGDNEQFF TGTGCCAGCAGTTTTCACCCCCAGGAGCGGGGGGGAGACAATGAGCAGTTCTTC
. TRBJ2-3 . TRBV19 CASSIAPRDTQYF TGTGCCAGTAGTATAGCCCCCAGAGATACGCAGTATTTT
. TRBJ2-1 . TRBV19 CASSIRGNEQFF TGTGCCAGTAGTATACGAGGCAATGAGCAGTTCTTC
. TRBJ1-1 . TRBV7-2 CASSKDLTGYTEAFF TGTGCCAGCAGCAAAGACCTAACAGGGTACACTGAAGCTTTCTTT
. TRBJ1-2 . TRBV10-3 CAISEVGYGYTF TGTGCCATCAGTGAGGTCGGCTATGGCTACACCTTC
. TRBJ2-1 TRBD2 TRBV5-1 CASSRLGVAGENEQFF TGCGCCAGCAGCCGCCTAGGGGTAGCGGGGGAAAATGAGCAGTTCTTC
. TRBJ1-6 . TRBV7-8 CASSLRGEGSYNSPLHF TGTGCCAGCAGCTTACGGGGAGAGGGCTCCTATAATTCACCCCTCCACTTT
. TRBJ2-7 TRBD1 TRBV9 CASSVRQGGEQYF TGTGCCAGCAGCGTTCGACAGGGCGGCGAGCAGTACTTC
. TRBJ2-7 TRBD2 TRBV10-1 CASSESLAGAYEQYF TGCGCCAGCAGTGAGTCCCTAGCGGGGGCGTACGAGCAGTACTTC
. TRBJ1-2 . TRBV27 CASSLRPTAGVRYTF TGTGCCAGCAGTTTAAGGCCGACGGCAGGGGTCCGCTACACCTTC
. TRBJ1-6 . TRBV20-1 CSASNVLTSPLHF TGCAGTGCTAGTAACGTACTTACCTCACCCCTCCACTTT
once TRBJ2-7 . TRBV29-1 CSVEETASSYEQYF TGCAGCGTTGAAGAGACCGCTAGCTCCTACGAGCAGTACTTC
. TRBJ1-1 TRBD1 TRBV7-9 CASSSPGQGNTEAFF TGTGCCAGCAGCTCTCCGGGACAGGGGAACACTGAAGCTTTCTTT
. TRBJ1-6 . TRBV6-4 CASSQLGTGNSPLHF TGTGCCAGCAGTCAACTGGGGACTGGAAATTCACCCCTCCACTTT
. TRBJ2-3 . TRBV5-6 CASSFQGSNTQYF TGTGCCAGCAGCTTCCAGGGGTCGAATACGCAGTATTTT
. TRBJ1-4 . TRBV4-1 CASSQDQQPDRGEKLFF TGCGCCAGCAGCCAAGATCAGCAGCCCGACCGGGGTGAAAAACTGTTTTTT
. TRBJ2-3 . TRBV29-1 CSVGATDTQYF TGCAGCGTTGGCGCCACAGATACGCAGTATTTT
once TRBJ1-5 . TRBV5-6 CASSLGRALSNQPQHF TGTGCCAGCAGCTTGGGCAGGGCGCTTAGCAATCAGCCCCAGCATTTT
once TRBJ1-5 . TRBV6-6 CATGGVYSNQPQHF TGTGCCACGGGGGGGGTTTATAGCAATCAGCCCCAGCATTTT
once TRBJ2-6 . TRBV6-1 CASSDPVRGTGANVLTF TGTGCCAGCAGTGACCCGGTGAGGGGGACTGGGGCCAACGTCCTGACTTTC
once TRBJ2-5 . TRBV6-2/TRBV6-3 CASSYSGEPRETQYF TGTGCCAGCAGTTACTCCGGGGAGCCTCGAGAGACCCAGTACTTC
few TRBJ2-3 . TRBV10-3 CATLRARMGTDTQYF TGTGCCACCCTGAGGGCCAGGATGGGCACAGATACGCAGTATTTT
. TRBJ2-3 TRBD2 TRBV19 CASTQTSGGRTDTQYF TGTGCCAGTACCCAAACTAGCGGGGGGCGCACAGATACGCAGTATTTT
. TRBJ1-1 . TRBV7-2 CASSLRQGLEAFF TGTGCCAGCAGCTTGAGGCAGGGTCTTGAAGCTTTCTTT
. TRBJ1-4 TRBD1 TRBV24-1 CATSDPDRGITTFNEKLFF TGTGCCACCAGTGATCCCGACAGGGGAATCACGACTTTTAATGAAAAACTGTTTTTT
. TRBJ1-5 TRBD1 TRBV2 CASSEGTVYQPQHF TGTGCCAGCAGTGAGGGGACAGTTTATCAGCCCCAGCATTTT
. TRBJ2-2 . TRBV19 CASSYQGRIGLTGELFF TGTGCCAGTAGTTACCAGGGAAGGATTGGCTTAACCGGGGAGCTGTTTTTT
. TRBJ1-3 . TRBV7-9 CASSLGSRVDGNTIYF TGTGCCAGCAGCTTAGGGTCCAGGGTGGATGGAAACACCATATATTTT
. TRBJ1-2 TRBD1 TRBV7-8 CASSSGPGQQTIYYGYTF TGTGCCAGCAGCTCCGGACCGGGACAGCAAACTATTTACTATGGCTACACCTTC
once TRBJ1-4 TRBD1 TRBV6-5 CASSSRQGREKLFF TGTGCCAGCAGTTCGCGACAGGGGCGTGAAAAACTGTTTTTT